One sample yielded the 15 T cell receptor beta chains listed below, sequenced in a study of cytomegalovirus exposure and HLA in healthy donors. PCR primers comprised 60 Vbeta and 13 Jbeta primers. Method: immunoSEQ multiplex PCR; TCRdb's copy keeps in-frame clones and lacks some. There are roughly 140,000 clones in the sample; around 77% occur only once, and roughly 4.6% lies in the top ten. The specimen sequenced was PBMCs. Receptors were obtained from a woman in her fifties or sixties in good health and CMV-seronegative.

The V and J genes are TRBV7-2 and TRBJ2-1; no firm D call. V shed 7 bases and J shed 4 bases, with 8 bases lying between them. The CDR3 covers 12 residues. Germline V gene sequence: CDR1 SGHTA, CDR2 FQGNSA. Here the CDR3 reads CASNPGYNEQFF. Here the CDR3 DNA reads TGTGCCAGCAATCCCGGTTACAATGAGCAGTTCTTC.

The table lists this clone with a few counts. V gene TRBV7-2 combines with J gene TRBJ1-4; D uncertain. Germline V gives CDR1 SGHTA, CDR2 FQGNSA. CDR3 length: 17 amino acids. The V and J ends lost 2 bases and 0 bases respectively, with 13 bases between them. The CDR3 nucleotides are TGTGCCAGCAGCTTAACCAGTGAACCTGCAACTAATGAAAAACTGTTTTTT. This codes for CASSLTSEPATNEKLFF.

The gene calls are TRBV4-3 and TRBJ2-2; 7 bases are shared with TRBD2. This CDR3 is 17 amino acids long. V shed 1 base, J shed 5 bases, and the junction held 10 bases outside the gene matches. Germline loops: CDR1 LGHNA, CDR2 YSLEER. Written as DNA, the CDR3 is TGCGCCAGCAGCCAAGTTTTTCTTCGGGAGGTGACCGGGGAGCTGTTTTTT. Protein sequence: CASSQVFLREVTGELFF.

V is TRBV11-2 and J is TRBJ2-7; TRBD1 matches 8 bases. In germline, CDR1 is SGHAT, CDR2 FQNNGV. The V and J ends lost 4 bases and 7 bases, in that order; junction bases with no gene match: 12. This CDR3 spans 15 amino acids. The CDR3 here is CASSSGQGGFLEQYF. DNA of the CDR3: TGTGCCAGCAGCTCCGGACAGGGTGGTTTCTTAGAGCAGTACTTC.

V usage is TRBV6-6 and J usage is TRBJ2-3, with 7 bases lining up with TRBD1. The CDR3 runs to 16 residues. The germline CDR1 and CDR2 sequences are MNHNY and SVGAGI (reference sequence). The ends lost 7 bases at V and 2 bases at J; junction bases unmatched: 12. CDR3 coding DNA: TGTGCCAGCACCTCGACAGGGCAGATCTACACAGATACGCAGTATTTT. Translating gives CASTSTGQIYTDTQYF.

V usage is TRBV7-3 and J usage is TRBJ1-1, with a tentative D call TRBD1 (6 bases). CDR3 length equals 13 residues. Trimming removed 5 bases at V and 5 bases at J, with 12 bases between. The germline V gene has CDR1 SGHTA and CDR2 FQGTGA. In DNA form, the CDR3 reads TGTGCCAGCAGCGCCTTACAGGGTACTGAAGCTTTCTTT. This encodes CASSALQGTEAFF.

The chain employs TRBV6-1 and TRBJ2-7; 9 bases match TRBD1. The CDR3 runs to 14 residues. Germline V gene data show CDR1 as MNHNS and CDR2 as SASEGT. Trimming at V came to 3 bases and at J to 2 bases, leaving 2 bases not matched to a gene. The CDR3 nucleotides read TGTGCCAGCAGTGAGGACAGGGGCGCCTACGAGCAGTACTTC. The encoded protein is CASSEDRGAYEQYF.

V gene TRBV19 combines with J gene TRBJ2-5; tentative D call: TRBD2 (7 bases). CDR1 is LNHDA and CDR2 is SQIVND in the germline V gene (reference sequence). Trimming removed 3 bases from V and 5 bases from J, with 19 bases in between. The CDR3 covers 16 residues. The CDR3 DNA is TGTGCCAGTAGTATGGCTAGGGGGGGGCTAGCGGAGACCCAGTACTTC. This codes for CASSMARGGLAETQYF.

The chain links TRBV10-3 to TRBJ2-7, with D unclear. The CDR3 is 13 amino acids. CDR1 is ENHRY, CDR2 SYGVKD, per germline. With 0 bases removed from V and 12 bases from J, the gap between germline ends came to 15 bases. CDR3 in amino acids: CAISESSTLLSYF. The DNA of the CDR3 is TGTGCCATCAGTGAGTCGTCCACCCTGCTATCGTACTTC.

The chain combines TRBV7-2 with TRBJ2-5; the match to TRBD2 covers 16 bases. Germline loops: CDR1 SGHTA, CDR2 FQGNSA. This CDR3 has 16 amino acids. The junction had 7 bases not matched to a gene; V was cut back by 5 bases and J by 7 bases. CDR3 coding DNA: TGTGCCAGCAGCCTCGGGGGACTAGCGGGGGGGAGGACCCAGTACTTC. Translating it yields CASSLGGLAGGRTQYF. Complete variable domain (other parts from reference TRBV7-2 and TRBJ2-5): GAGVSQSPSNKVTEKGKDVELRCDPISGHTALYWYRQSLGQGLEFLIYFQGNSAPDKSGLPSDRFSAERTGGSVSTLTIQRTQQEDSAVYLCASSLGGLAGGRTQYFGPGTRLLVL.

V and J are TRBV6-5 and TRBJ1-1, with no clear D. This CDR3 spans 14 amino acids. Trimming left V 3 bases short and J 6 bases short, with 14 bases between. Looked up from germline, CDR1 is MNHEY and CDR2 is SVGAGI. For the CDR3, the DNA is TGTGCCAGCAGTTATAACATTCCGGCGGCTGAAGCTTTCTTT. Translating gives CASSYNIPAAEAFF.

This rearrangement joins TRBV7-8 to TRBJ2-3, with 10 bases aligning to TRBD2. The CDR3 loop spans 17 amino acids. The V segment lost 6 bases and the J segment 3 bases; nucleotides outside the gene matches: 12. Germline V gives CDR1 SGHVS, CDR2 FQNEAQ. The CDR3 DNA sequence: TGTGCCAGCAGGACTGCTGGAGGACTAGCGGTGACAGATACGCAGTATTTT. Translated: CASRTAGGLAVTDTQYF. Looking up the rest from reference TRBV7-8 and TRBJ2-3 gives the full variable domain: GAGVSQSPRYKVAKRGQDVALRCDPISGHVSLFWYQQALGQGPEFLTYFQNEAQLDKSGLPSDRFFAERPEGSVSTLKIQRTQQEDSAVYLCASRTAGGLAVTDTQYFGPGTRLTVL.

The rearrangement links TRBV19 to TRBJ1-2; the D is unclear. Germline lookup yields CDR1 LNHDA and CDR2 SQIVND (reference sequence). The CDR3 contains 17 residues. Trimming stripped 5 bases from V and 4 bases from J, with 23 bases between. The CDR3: CASSPRGGLGYGYGYTF. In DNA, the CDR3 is TGTGCCAGTAGTCCCCGAGGAGGGCTAGGTTATGGCTATGGCTACACCTTC.

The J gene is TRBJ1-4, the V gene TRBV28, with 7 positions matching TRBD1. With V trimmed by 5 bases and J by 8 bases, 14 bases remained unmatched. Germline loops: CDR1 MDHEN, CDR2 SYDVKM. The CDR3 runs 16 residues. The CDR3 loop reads CASSIGLTGSGEKLFF. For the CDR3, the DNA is TGTGCCAGCAGTATAGGACTGACAGGGTCGGGGGAAAAACTGTTTTTT.

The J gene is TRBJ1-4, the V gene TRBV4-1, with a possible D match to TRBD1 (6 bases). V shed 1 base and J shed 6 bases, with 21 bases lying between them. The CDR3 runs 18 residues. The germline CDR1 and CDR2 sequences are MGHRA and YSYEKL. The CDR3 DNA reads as TGCGCCAGCAGCCAAGGAAGGGGACACACCCAGGGTCATGAAAAACTGTTTTTT. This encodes CASSQGRGHTQGHEKLFF.